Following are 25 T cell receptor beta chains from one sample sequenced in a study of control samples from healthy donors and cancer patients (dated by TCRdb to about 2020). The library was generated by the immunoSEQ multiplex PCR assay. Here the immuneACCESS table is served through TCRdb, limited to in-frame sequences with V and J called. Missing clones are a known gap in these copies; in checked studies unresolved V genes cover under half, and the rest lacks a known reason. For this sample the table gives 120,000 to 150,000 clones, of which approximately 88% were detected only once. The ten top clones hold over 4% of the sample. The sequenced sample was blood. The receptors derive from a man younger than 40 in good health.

The CDR3 region is CASYEAGSSYEQYF. CDR3 nucleotides: TGTGCCAGCTACGAAGCGGGGAGCTCCTACGAGCAGTACTTC. The V call is TRBV28, the J call TRBJ2-7; TRBD2 aligns across 7 bases. Germline CDR1 and CDR2: MDHEN and SYDVKM. This CDR3 region has 14 residues. The junction had 7 bases not matched to a gene; V was cut back by 8 bases and J by 0 bases.

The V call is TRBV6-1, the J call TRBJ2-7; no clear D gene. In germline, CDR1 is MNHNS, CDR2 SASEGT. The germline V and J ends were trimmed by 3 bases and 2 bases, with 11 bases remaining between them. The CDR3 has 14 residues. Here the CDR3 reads CASSEGFFPYEQYF. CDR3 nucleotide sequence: TGTGCCAGCAGTGAGGGATTTTTCCCCTACGAGCAGTACTTC.

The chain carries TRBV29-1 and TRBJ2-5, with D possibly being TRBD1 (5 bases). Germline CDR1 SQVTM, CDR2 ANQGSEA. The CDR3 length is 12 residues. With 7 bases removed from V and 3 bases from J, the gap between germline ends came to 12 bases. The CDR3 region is CSAVDREETQYF. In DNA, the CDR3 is TGCAGCGCCGTCGACAGAGAAGAGACCCAGTACTTC.

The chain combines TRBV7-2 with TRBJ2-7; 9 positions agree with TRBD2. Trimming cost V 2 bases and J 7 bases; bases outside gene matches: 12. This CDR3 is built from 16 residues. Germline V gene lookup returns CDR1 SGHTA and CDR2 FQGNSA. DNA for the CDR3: TGTGCCAGCAGCTTAAATAGCGGGGGTCCCCAGGGGGAGCAGTACTTC. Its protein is CASSLNSGGPQGEQYF.

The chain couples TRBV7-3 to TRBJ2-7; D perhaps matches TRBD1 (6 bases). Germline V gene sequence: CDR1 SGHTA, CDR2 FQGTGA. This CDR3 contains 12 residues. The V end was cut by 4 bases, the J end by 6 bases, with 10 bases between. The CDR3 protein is CASSSTGGEQYF. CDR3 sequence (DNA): TGTGCCAGCAGCTCGACAGGCGGCGAGCAGTACTTC.

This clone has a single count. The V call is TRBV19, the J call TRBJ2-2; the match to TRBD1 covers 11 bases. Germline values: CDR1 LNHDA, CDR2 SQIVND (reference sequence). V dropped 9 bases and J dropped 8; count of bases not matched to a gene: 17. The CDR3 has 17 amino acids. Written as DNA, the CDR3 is TGTGCCAGCTGCCTGGGACCCCCGGGACAGGGGGTGGGGGAGCTGTTTTTT. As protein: CASCLGPPGQGVGELFF.

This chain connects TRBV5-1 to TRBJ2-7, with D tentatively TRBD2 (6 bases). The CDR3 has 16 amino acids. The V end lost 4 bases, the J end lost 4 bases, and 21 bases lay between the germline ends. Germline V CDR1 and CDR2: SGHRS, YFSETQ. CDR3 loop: CASSPTAGSGLYEQYF. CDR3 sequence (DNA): TGCGCCAGCAGCCCAACGGCGGGGAGCGGGTTATACGAGCAGTACTTC.

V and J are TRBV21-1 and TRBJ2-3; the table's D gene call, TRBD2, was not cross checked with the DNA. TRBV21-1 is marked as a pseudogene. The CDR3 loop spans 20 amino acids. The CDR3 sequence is CASSKGRWVAGPPYTDTQYF. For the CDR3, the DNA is TGTGCCAGCAGCAAAGGTAGGTGGGTAGCGGGACCCCCTTACACAGATACGCAGTATTTT.

The DNA of the CDR3 is TGTGCCAGCAGTTACTCGATCAGCAGGGGTTACACTGAAGCTTTCTTT. Translated, it gives CASSYSISRGYTEAFF. This chain uses TRBV6-2 or TRBV6-3 with TRBJ1-1; weak D call: TRBD1 (6 bases). This CDR3 is 16 amino acids long. The V and J ends lost 0 bases and 3 bases respectively, with 14 bases between them. Germline assignment: CDR1 MNHEY and CDR2 SVGEGT.

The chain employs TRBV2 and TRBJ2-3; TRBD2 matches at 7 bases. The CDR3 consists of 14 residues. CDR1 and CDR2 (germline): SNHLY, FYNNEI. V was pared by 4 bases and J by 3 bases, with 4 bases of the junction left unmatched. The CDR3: CASSVSSGTDTQYF. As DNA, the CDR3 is TGTGCCAGCAGTGTGTCTAGCGGTACAGATACGCAGTATTTT.

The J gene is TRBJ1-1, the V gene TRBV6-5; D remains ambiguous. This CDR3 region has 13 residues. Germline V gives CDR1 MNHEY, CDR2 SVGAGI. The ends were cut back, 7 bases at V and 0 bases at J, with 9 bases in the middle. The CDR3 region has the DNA TGTGCCAGCACGAGGGATTTGAACACTGAAGCTTTCTTT. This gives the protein CASTRDLNTEAFF.

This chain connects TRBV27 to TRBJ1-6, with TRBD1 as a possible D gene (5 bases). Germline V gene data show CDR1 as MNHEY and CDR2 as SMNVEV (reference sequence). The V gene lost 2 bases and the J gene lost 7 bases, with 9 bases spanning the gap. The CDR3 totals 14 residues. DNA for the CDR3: TGTGCCAGCAGTTTAGGGGGTTGGAATTCACCCCTCCACTTT. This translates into CASSLGGWNSPLHF.

The CDR3 loop reads CASSYSGTSGYEQYF. The CDR3 coding sequence is TGTGCCAGCAGTTACTCGGGGACTAGCGGCTACGAGCAGTACTTC. The chain recombines TRBV6-5 with TRBJ2-7; 11 positions agree with TRBD2. CDR3 length: 15 amino acids. Unmatched junction bases numbered 1, after V lost 0 bases and J lost 3 bases. Germline V gene sequence: CDR1 MNHEY, CDR2 SVGAGI.

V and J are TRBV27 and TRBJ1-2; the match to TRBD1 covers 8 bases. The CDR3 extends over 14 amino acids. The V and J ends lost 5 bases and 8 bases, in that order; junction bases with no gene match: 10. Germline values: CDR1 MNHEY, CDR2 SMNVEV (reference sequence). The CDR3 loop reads CASSLRQGPIGYTF. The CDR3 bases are TGTGCCAGCAGTCTACGACAGGGGCCTATCGGCTACACCTTC.

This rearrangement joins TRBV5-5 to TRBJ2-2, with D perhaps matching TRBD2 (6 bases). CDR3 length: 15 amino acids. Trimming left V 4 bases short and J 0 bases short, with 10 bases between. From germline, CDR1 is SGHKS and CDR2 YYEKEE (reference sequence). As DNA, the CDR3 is TGTGCCAGCAGCGCGGGGACTCCGAACACCGGGGAGCTGTTTTTT. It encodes CASSAGTPNTGELFF.

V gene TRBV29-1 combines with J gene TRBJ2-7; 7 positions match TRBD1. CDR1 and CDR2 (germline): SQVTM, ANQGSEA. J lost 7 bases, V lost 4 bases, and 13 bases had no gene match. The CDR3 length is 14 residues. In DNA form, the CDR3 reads TGCAGCGTTGGTCTGGGACAGAAGTCGATGGAGCAGTACTTC. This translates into CSVGLGQKSMEQYF.

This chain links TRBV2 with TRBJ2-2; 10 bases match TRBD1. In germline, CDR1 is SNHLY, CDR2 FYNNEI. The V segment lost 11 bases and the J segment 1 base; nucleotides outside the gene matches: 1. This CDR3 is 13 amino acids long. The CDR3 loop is CAGQGENTGELFF. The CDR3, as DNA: TGTGCCGGACAGGGGGAGAACACCGGGGAGCTGTTTTTT.

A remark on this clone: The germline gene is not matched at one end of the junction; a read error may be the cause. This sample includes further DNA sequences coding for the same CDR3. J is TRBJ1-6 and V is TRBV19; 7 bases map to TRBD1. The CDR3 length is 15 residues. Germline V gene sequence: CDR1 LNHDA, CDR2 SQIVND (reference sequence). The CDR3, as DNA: TGTGCCAGTAGTTCCAGGGACAGCGATAATTCACCCCTCCATTTT. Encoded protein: CASSSRDSDNSPLHF. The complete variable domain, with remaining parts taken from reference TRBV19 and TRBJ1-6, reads DGGITQSPKYLFRKEGQNVTLSCEQNLNHDAMYWYRQDPGQGLRLIYYSQIVNDFQKGDIAEGYSVSREKKESFPLTVTSAQKNPTAFYLCASSSRDSDNSPLHFGNGTRLTVT.

The CDR3 reads CASSLSVNAVVETQYF. Here the CDR3 DNA reads TGTGCCAGCAGCTTATCTGTTAATGCTGTTGTGGAGACCCAGTACTTC. This chain links TRBV7-2 with TRBJ2-5; D not certain. CDR3 length: 16 residues. CDR1 SGHTA and CDR2 FQGNSA come from the germline V gene. The V end was cut by 2 bases, the J end by 5 bases, with 18 bases between. The entire variable domain, with the rest obtained from reference TRBV7-2 and TRBJ2-5, is as follows: GAGVSQSPSNKVTEKGKDVELRCDPISGHTALYWYRQSLGQGLEFLIYFQGNSAPDKSGLPSDRFSAERTGGSVSTLTIQRTQQEDSAVYLCASSLSVNAVVETQYFGPGTRLLVL.

CDR3 bases: TGTGCCAGCAGCCCCCGCAGGCTAGCGGGGCAAGCGCAGTATTTT. Encoded protein: CASSPRRLAGQAQYF. The genes are TRBV7-3 and TRBJ2-3; 9 bases match TRBD2. This CDR3 is 15 amino acids long. CDR1 SGHTA and CDR2 FQGTGA come from the germline V gene. Trimming cost V 5 bases and J 10 bases; bases outside gene matches: 13.

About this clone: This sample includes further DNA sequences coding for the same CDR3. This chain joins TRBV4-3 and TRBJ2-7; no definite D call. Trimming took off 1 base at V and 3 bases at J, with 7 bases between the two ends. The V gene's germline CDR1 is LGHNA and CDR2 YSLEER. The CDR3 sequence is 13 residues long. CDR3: CASSQGPGYEQYF. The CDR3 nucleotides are TGCGCCAGCAGCCAAGGTCCCGGCTACGAGCAGTACTTC.

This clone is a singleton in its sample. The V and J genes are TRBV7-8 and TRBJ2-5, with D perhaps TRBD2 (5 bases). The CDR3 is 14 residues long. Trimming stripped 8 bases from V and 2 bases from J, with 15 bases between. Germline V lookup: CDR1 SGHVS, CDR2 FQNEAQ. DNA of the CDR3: TGTGCCAGCCTTTCCGACTATTCTCAAGAGACCCAGTACTTC. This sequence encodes CASLSDYSQETQYF. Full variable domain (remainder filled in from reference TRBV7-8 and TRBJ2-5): GAGVSQSPRYKVAKRGQDVALRCDPISGHVSLFWYQQALGQGPEFLTYFQNEAQLDKSGLPSDRFFAERPEGSVSTLKIQRTQQEDSAVYLCASLSDYSQETQYFGPGTRLLVL.

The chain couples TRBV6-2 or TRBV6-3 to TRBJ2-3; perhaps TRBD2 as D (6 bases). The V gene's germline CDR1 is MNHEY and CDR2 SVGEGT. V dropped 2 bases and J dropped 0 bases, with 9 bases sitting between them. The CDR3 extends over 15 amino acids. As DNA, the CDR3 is TGTGCCAGCAGTTACGGGAGGACTAGCACAGATACGCAGTATTTT. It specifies CASSYGRTSTDTQYF.

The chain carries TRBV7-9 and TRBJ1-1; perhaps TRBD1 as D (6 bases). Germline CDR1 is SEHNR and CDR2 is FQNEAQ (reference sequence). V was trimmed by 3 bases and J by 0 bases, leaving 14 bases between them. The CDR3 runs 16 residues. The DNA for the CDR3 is TGTGCCAGCAGCTTGGGCCCCGGGACAATGAACACTGAAGCTTTCTTT. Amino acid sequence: CASSLGPGTMNTEAFF. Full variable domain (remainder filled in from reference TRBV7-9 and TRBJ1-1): DTGVSQNPRHKITKRGQNVTFRCDPISEHNRLYWYRQTLGQGPEFLTYFQNEAQLEKSRLLSDRFSAERPKGSFSTLEIQRTEQGDSAMYLCASSLGPGTMNTEAFFGQGTRLTVV.

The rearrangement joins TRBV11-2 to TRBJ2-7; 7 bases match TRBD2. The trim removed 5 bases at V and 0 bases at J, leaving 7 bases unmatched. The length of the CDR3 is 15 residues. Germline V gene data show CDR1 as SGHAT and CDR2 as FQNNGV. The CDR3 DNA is TGTGCCAGCAGCCCAGTTCGCGGGAGCTCCTACGAGCAGTACTTC. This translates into CASSPVRGSSYEQYF.